A single sample gave rise to the 15 T cell receptor beta chains below, sequenced in a study of blood T cell repertoires in COVID-19. Sequencing was performed with immunoSEQ multiplex PCR; in TCRdb, only in-frame clones are kept and a portion is missing. The table has 150,000 to 200,000 clones, around 87% seen once. The sequenced sample was PBMCs or T cells enriched from blood (not recorded which). The receptors originated from a woman in her thirties or forties in a cohort exposed to, infected with or recovered from COVID-19 (not recorded which).

This clone was observed a handful of times. The chain recombines TRBV12-3 or TRBV12-4 with TRBJ2-2; D gene uncertain. Trimming shortened V by 6 bases and J by 8 bases, and 7 bases separated the two germline ends. The CDR3 has 11 amino acids. This CDR3 reads CASRSRGELFF. The CDR3 nucleotides are TGTGCCAGCAGGAGCAGGGGGGAGCTGTTTTTT.

The chain joins TRBV19 to TRBJ2-3; D may be TRBD1 (5 bases). The CDR3 length is 15 residues. Trimming cost V 5 bases and J 0 bases, with 12 bases left between them. Germline CDR1 reads LNHDA; CDR2 reads SQIVND (reference sequence). The CDR3 nucleotides are TGTGCCAGTAGTTGGACATCGTCTAGCACAGATACGCAGTATTTT. This translates into CASSWTSSSTDTQYF.

The rearrangement uses TRBV9 and TRBJ2-3; no definite D call. CDR3 length equals 16 residues. Germline CDR1 is SGDLS and CDR2 is YYNGEE. V lost 0 bases to trimming and J lost 2 bases, with 13 bases between them. The CDR3 DNA sequence: TGTGCCAGCAGCGTAGGAGGAGTTACTCCCACAGATACGCAGTATTTT. Amino acids: CASSVGGVTPTDTQYF.

This clone has a handful of counts. The J gene is TRBJ2-7, the V gene TRBV28; 7 bases line up with TRBD1. Per the germline V gene, CDR1 is MDHEN and CDR2 is SYDVKM. This CDR3 has 13 amino acids. J was trimmed by 3 bases and V by 3 bases; bases with no gene match: 2. CDR3 loop: CASSFGQVYEQYF. CDR3 DNA sequence: TGTGCCAGCAGTTTCGGACAGGTCTACGAGCAGTACTTC.

The J gene is TRBJ1-6, the V gene TRBV9; D unclear. V was trimmed by 0 bases and J by 7 bases, leaving 8 bases between them. The CDR3 runs to 14 residues. Germline-derived CDR1 and CDR2 are SGDLS and YYNGEE. CDR3 in amino acids: CASSVATENSPLHF. CDR3 nucleotide sequence: TGTGCCAGCAGCGTAGCTACAGAGAATTCACCCCTCCACTTT.

The chain joins TRBV24-1 to TRBJ1-2; D gene unclear. The V end lost 2 bases, the J end lost 7 bases, and 4 bases lay between the germline ends. The CDR3 totals 11 residues. Germline CDR1 is KGHDR and CDR2 is SFDVKD. The CDR3 bases are TGTGCCACCAGTGATTGGGCTGGCTACACCTTC. This translates into CATSDWAGYTF.

J is TRBJ1-1 and V is TRBV19; D is unclear. V was pared by 1 base and J by 4 bases, with 7 bases between. The germline gives CDR1 LNHDA, CDR2 SQIVND (reference sequence). The CDR3 has 13 residues. The chain's CDR3 is CASSIVQVTEAFF. For the CDR3, the DNA is TGTGCCAGTAGTATAGTCCAGGTCACTGAAGCTTTCTTT.

The V call is TRBV19, the J call TRBJ2-7; TRBD2 aligns across 7 bases. Trimming took 3 bases from V and 5 from J; bases not matched to a gene: 7. This CDR3 is built from 14 residues. Germline V gene data show CDR1 as LNHDA and CDR2 as SQIVND (reference sequence). Here the CDR3 reads CASSISLALDEQYF. CDR3 DNA: TGTGCCAGTAGTATTTCACTAGCGCTCGACGAGCAGTACTTC.

The chain couples TRBV5-4 to TRBJ1-1, with 8 bases aligning to TRBD1. V trimming: 2 bases; J trimming: 5 bases; junction bases outside the gene matches: 5. CDR3 size: 14 residues. CDR1 and CDR2 from the germline V gene are SGHNT and YYREEE (reference sequence). The DNA of the CDR3 is TGTGCCAGCAGCTTTTCGACAGGGGCGACTGAAGCTTTCTTT. This translates into CASSFSTGATEAFF.

The chain links TRBV11-2 to TRBJ2-7; TRBD2 is a possible D gene (5 bases). Germline V lookup: CDR1 SGHAT, CDR2 FQNNGV. Deletions cut 0 bases from V and 0 bases from J, with 12 bases between. The CDR3 spans 16 residues. CDR3 sequence reads: CASSLDTAGVSYEQYF. DNA of the CDR3: TGTGCCAGCAGCTTAGATACGGCGGGTGTCTCCTACGAGCAGTACTTC.

The chain links TRBV5-4 to TRBJ2-1; TRBD2 might be the D (7 bases). The CDR3 is 16 residues long. The germline V and J ends were trimmed by 3 bases and 2 bases, with 15 bases remaining between them. Germline V CDR1 and CDR2: SGHNT, YYREEE (reference sequence). The CDR3 DNA follows: TGTGCCAGCAGCTCCGGGGAGGGGGGAGCCTACAATGAGCAGTTCTTC. This sequence encodes CASSSGEGGAYNEQFF.

Concerning this clone itself: The identical CDR3 is also encoded by other nucleotide sequences in the sample. The V call is TRBV28, the J call TRBJ1-1; 7 bases map to TRBD1. This CDR3 region has 15 residues. Per germline, CDR1 MDHEN and CDR2 SYDVKM. J lost 4 bases, V lost 0 bases, and 5 bases had no gene match. The CDR3 here is CASSLWGQGGTEAFF. The CDR3 DNA reads as TGTGCCAGCAGTTTATGGGGCCAGGGGGGCACTGAAGCTTTCTTT.

This chain uses TRBV11-3 with TRBJ2-1; 11 bases are shared with TRBD2. Unmatched junction bases numbered 8, after V lost 4 bases and J lost 3 bases. Germline CDR1 and CDR2: SGHNT and YENEEA. This CDR3 comprises 17 residues. The CDR3 bases are TGTGCCAGCAGCTCTTCCCCGACTAGCGGGGTCTACAATGAGCAGTTCTTC. It translates to CASSSSPTSGVYNEQFF.

The rearrangement uses TRBV18 and TRBJ2-7, with 9 bases fitting TRBD1. The germline gives CDR1 KGHSH, CDR2 LQKENI. The CDR3 is 14 amino acids. V gave up 1 base and J gave up 7 bases; unmatched junction bases: 5. The CDR3 reads CASSPRTGVGEQYF. The CDR3 bases are TGTGCCAGCTCACCACGGACAGGGGTGGGTGAGCAGTACTTC.

The J gene is TRBJ2-2, the V gene TRBV9; no reliable D call. Germline CDR1 is SGDLS and CDR2 is YYNGEE. This CDR3 spans 16 amino acids. With 1 base removed from V and 3 bases from J, the gap between germline ends came to 13 bases. Here the CDR3 reads CASSVFASPDTGELFF. CDR3 DNA: TGTGCCAGCAGCGTATTTGCTTCGCCGGACACCGGGGAGCTGTTTTTT. Filled out from reference TRBV9 and TRBJ2-2, the complete variable domain reads DSGVTQTPKHLITATGQRVTLRCSPRSGDLSVYWYQQSLDQGLQFLIQYYNGEERAKGNILERFSAQQFPDLHSELNLSSLELGDSALYFCASSVFASPDTGELFFGEGSRLTVL.